These 26 T cell receptor beta chains came from one sample sequenced in a study of T cell responses to AZD1222 COVID-19 vaccine (dated by TCRdb to 2020 to 2022). The time point label, read with the paper, signifies: baseline before first vaccination. The method was the immunoSEQ multiplex PCR assay. The immuneACCESS repertoire file appears here via TCRdb, limited to in-frame rearrangements. These files lack a portion of the clones; in checked studies, under half of the deficit traces to unresolved V genes, and the cause of the others is not known. This sample lists 85,000 to 100,000 clones; around four fifths were detected once. Together, the top ten hold around 20% of the sample. The specimen was peripheral blood, collected on day 0 of AZD1222 vaccination. These receptors were collected from an adult in good health.

This clone occurred once. V and J are TRBV20-1 and TRBJ1-2; no firm D call. There are 11 residues in the CDR3. CDR1 and CDR2 (germline): DFQATT, SNEGSKA (reference sequence). Trimming stripped 6 bases from V and 6 bases from J, with 11 bases between. The CDR3 region is CSAFGGNGYTF. In nucleotides, the CDR3 is TGCAGTGCCTTCGGCGGGAATGGCTACACCTTC.

This clone has more than one count but fewer than ten. The chain's CDR3 is CASKGSSYEQYF. In DNA form, the CDR3 reads TGTGCCAGCAAGGGGAGCTCCTACGAGCAGTACTTC. The V call is TRBV28, the J call TRBJ2-7; D tentatively reads TRBD1 or TRBD2 (5 bases each). V was cut by 7 bases and J by 0 bases, with 7 bases left in between. Germline CDR1 and CDR2: MDHEN and SYDVKM. The CDR3 runs 12 residues.

This chain uses TRBV27 with TRBJ2-7; 9 bases are a match to TRBD1. In germline, CDR1 is MNHEY, CDR2 SMNVEV (reference sequence). This CDR3 contains 13 residues. V shed 7 bases and J 4 bases; nucleotides not matched to a gene: 5. The CDR3, as DNA: TGTGCCAGCAAAACAGGGGGCGGATACGAGCAGTACTTC. Residues: CASKTGGGYEQYF.

This chain's CDR3 is CASSTGTSGTDTQYF. CDR3 sequence (DNA): TGCGCCAGCAGCACTGGGACTAGCGGCACAGATACGCAGTATTTT. The V call is TRBV5-1, the J call TRBJ2-3; the match to TRBD2 covers 10 bases. The CDR3 is 15 residues long. With V trimmed by 4 bases and J by 1 base, 3 bases remained unmatched. The germline CDR1 and CDR2 sequences are SGHRS and YFSETQ.

The chain carries TRBV5-1 and TRBJ2-5; the D call may be TRBD1 or TRBD2 (5 bases each). CDR3 length: 14 residues. V gave up 4 bases and J gave up 3 bases, with 13 bases separating them. The germline V gene encodes CDR1 SGHRS and CDR2 YFSETQ. The CDR3 DNA is TGCGCCAGCAGCCCAGGGACGGCGAAAGAGACCCAGTACTTC. The encoded protein is CASSPGTAKETQYF.

This chain uses TRBV7-8 with TRBJ2-1; 12 positions match TRBD2. With 3 bases clipped from V and 7 bases from J, the junction kept 4 bases outside the gene matches. Looked up from germline, CDR1 is SGHVS and CDR2 is FQNEAQ. This CDR3 contains 15 residues. CDR3 residues: CASSLTSGRRNEQFF. The CDR3 DNA is TGTGCCAGCAGCTTGACTAGCGGGAGACGTAATGAGCAGTTCTTC.

V gene TRBV15 combines with J gene TRBJ2-2, with 9 bases that match TRBD2. CDR1 is LNHNV, CDR2 YYDKDF, per germline (reference sequence). The CDR3 loop spans 18 amino acids. Trimming at V came to 0 bases and at J to 7 bases, leaving 12 bases not matched to a gene. The CDR3 nucleotides read TGTGCCACCAGCAGAGAACGTGGCGGGAGGGCCTATGGCGGGGAGCTGTTTTTT. It codes for CATSRERGGRAYGGELFF. Full variable domain (rest looked up from reference TRBV15 and TRBJ2-2): DAMVIQNPRYQVTQFGKPVTLSCSQTLNHNVMYWYQQKSSQAPKLLFHYYDKDFNNEADTPDNFQSRRPNTSFCFLDIRSPGLGDTAMYLCATSRERGGRAYGGELFFGEGSRLTVL.

The rearrangement links TRBV6-2 or TRBV6-3 to TRBJ1-5; TRBD1 might be the D (6 bases). Germline-derived CDR1 and CDR2 are MNHEY and SVGEGT. The CDR3 consists of 21 residues. V lost 0 bases to trimming and J lost 0 bases, with 24 bases between them. The CDR3 spells CASSYSRGIGQPDYSNQPQHF. CDR3 coding DNA: TGTGCCAGCAGTTACTCGAGAGGGATCGGACAGCCAGATTATAGCAATCAGCCCCAGCATTTT.

This clone has a handful of counts. The chain combines TRBV21-1 with TRBJ2-3; TRBD2, the D gene given by the table, was not confirmed from the DNA. TRBV21-1 is termed a pseudogene. The CDR3 consists of 17 residues. The CDR3 nucleotides are TGTGCCAGCAGCGGGACTAGCGGGAGGGACCTCACAGATACGCAGTATTTT. Amino acids: CASSGTSGRDLTDTQYF.

The chain is built from TRBV10-2 and TRBJ2-7, with D perhaps TRBD2 (6 bases). CDR1 WSHSY and CDR2 SAAADI come from the germline V gene. This CDR3 contains 13 residues. V lost 0 bases and J 7 bases, leaving 10 bases between the germline ends. CDR3 coding DNA: TGCGCCAGCAGTGAGTCAGTGACTAGAGAGCAGTACTTC. Translating gives CASSESVTREQYF.

The rearrangement links TRBV10-1 to TRBJ2-3, with no clear D. CDR1 and CDR2 from the germline V gene are WNHNN and SYGVQD (reference sequence). The length of the CDR3 is 15 residues. Trimming removed 5 bases at V and 2 bases at J, with 14 bases between. The CDR3 DNA reads as TGCGCCAGCAGTCCCGACTTGAGCCCCACAGATACGCAGTATTTT. Encoded protein: CASSPDLSPTDTQYF.

The chain recombines TRBV4-2 with TRBJ2-7; D is perhaps TRBD1 or TRBD2 (5 bases each). The CDR3 is 16 residues long. Germline lookup yields CDR1 LGHNA and CDR2 YNFKEQ. The V gene lost 1 base and the J gene lost 3 bases, with 16 bases spanning the gap. The CDR3 bases are TGTGCCAGCAGCCAAGTAGGGACCTCCCTGAGCTACGAGCAGTACTTC. Amino acids: CASSQVGTSLSYEQYF.

This clone was observed once. DNA of the CDR3: TGTGCCAGCAGCTTAGCCCGTTTCGAGAGCGAGCAGTACTTC. It codes for CASSLARFESEQYF. The chain joins TRBV11-2 to TRBJ2-7; D is unresolved. Between the trimmed V and J ends, which lost 1 base and 6 bases, there was a span of 13 bases. This CDR3 contains 14 residues. Germline V gene sequence: CDR1 SGHAT, CDR2 FQNNGV.

V is TRBV5-5 and J is TRBJ1-2; D gene ambiguous. Per the germline V gene, CDR1 is SGHKS and CDR2 is YYEKEE (reference sequence). The CDR3 has 17 residues. V was cut by 10 bases and J by 6 bases, with 31 bases left in between. The CDR3, as DNA: TGTGCCCCTGCCAGCCCCTTAAGGTACCAACACGTCCATGGCTACACCTTC. Encoded protein: CAPASPLRYQHVHGYTF. The full variable domain, in which reference TRBV5-5 and TRBJ1-2 provide the parts outside the CDR3, is DAGVTQSPTHLIKTRGQQVTLRCSPISGHKSVSWYQQVLGQGPQFIFQYYEKEERGRGNFPDRFSARQFPNYSSELNVNALLLGDSALYLCAPASPLRYQHVHGYTFGSGTRLTVV.

V usage is TRBV19 and J usage is TRBJ2-7, with 7 bases fitting TRBD1. The CDR3 loop spans 15 amino acids. CDR1 and CDR2 (germline): LNHDA, SQIVND (reference sequence). V lost 5 bases to trimming and J lost 0 bases; unmatched junction nucleotides: 7. The CDR3 DNA follows: TGTGCCAGTAGTTTTACAGGGGAAAGCTCCTACGAGCAGTACTTC. This gives the protein CASSFTGESSYEQYF.

This clone showed up just a few times. This chain joins TRBV5-4 and TRBJ2-3; 7 nucleotides align to TRBD1. The CDR3 extends over 17 amino acids. Germline CDR1 and CDR2: SGHNT and YYREEE (reference sequence). Unmatched junction bases numbered 11, after V lost 3 bases and J lost 1 base. The CDR3 sequence: CASSSKTDRAGTDTQYF. Written as DNA, the CDR3 is TGTGCCAGCAGCTCTAAAACTGACAGGGCTGGCACAGATACGCAGTATTTT.

V is TRBV28 and J is TRBJ2-7; 9 positions match TRBD1. Unmatched junction bases numbered 15, after V lost 7 bases and J lost 2 bases. CDR3 size: 17 residues. Germline CDR1 reads MDHEN; CDR2 reads SYDVKM. The CDR3 DNA sequence: TGTGCCAGCAACCCCCCCCCGCCGGGACAGGGCACCTACGAGCAGTACTTC. It specifies CASNPPPPGQGTYEQYF.

This clone occurred once. The genes are TRBV28 and TRBJ1-2; a possible D gene is TRBD1 (5 bases). CDR3 length equals 13 residues. CDR1 and CDR2 from the germline V gene are MDHEN and SYDVKM. With 5 bases removed from V and 4 bases from J, the gap between germline ends came to 11 bases. CDR3 sequence: CASSVPGVYGYTF. DNA of the CDR3: TGTGCCAGCAGTGTACCGGGGGTCTATGGCTACACCTTC.

The chain links TRBV5-6 to TRBJ2-3; D remains ambiguous. Per the germline V gene, CDR1 is SGHDT and CDR2 is YYEEEE. With 0 bases removed from V and 0 bases from J, the gap between germline ends came to 2 bases. This CDR3 is built from 13 residues. For the CDR3, the DNA is TGTGCCAGCAGCTTGGCTAGCACAGATACGCAGTATTTT. This gives the protein CASSLASTDTQYF.

The chain couples TRBV3-1 (or the pseudogene TRBV3-2) to TRBJ1-1; no clear D gene. Looked up from germline, CDR1 is LGHDT and CDR2 is YNNKEL (reference sequence). The CDR3 covers 12 residues. V lost 1 base and J 11 bases, leaving 11 bases between the germline ends. The CDR3 sequence: CASSQGRLDAFF. The CDR3 DNA reads TGTGCCAGCAGCCAAGGCAGGCTTGACGCTTTCTTT.

This sequence joins TRBV29-1 and TRBJ1-1, with TRBD1 matching 7 bases. V lost 4 bases and J lost 1; bases outside the gene matches: 6. In germline, CDR1 is SQVTM, CDR2 ANQGSEA. CDR3 size: 14 residues. This CDR3 reads CSVGGGFENTEAFF. The DNA of the CDR3 is TGCAGCGTTGGAGGGGGCTTCGAGAACACTGAAGCTTTCTTT.

This sequence joins TRBV30 and TRBJ1-3, with 11 bases identical to TRBD1. This CDR3 is 15 amino acids long. After removal of 2 bases from V and 3 bases from J, the junction contained 3 bases not matched to a gene. Germline CDR1 is GTSNPN and CDR2 is SVGIG (reference sequence). This chain's CDR3 is CAWSTGTGGGNTIYF. The CDR3 nucleotides are TGTGCCTGGAGTACCGGGACAGGGGGTGGAAACACCATATATTTT.

V is TRBV24-1 and J is TRBJ2-1; no reliable D call. CDR1 is KGHDR and CDR2 is SFDVKD in the germline V gene. The CDR3 consists of 15 residues. V dropped 1 base and J dropped 7 bases, with 13 bases sitting between them. CDR3: CATSDFKMPENEQFF. In nucleotides, the CDR3 is TGTGCCACCAGTGATTTTAAAATGCCGGAGAATGAGCAGTTCTTC.

The chain links TRBV19 to TRBJ1-6, with D maybe TRBD1 (5 bases). Germline V gene data show CDR1 as LNHDA and CDR2 as SQIVND (reference sequence). The CDR3 totals 14 residues. For the CDR3, the DNA is TGTGCTACCAGGGACCGGGTCTATAATTCACCCCTCCACTTT. Translation: CATRDRVYNSPLHF.

The genes are TRBV5-1 and TRBJ1-6, with unresolved D. Germline V gives CDR1 SGHRS, CDR2 YFSETQ. V was clipped by 4 bases and J by 0 bases, with 11 bases between them. The CDR3 is 16 residues long. This chain's CDR3 is CASSLNSGSYNSPLHF. CDR3 nucleotide sequence: TGCGCCAGCAGCCTTAACTCGGGCTCCTATAATTCACCCCTCCACTTT.

In nucleotides, the CDR3 is TGTGCCAGCAGTTTACGCTACGAGACCTACAATGAGCAGTTCTTC. Residues: CASSLRYETYNEQFF. V usage is TRBV27 and J usage is TRBJ2-1; D gene ambiguous. V gave up 2 bases and J gave up 2 bases, with 10 bases separating them. The germline V gene has CDR1 MNHEY and CDR2 SMNVEV (reference sequence). The CDR3 runs to 15 residues.